Presented here are 15 T cell receptor beta chains from one specimen sequenced in a study of graft-versus-host responses after intestinal transplantation. Clones were read by immunoSEQ multiplex PCR, and TCRdb kept only the in-frame ones, dropping some. Of some 100,000 clones detected, less than 95% appear once; the ten largest clones hold around 0.07%. The antigens for these receptors are not known. The sequenced sample was unstimulated CD8+ T cells sorted from spleen or lymph node cells, obtained before transplant. These TCRs come from a human donor who was the organ donor for an intestinal transplant.

CDR3 residues: CASSVRRDKGYGYTF. In DNA form, the CDR3 reads TGTGCCAGCAGCGTACGTCGTGATAAGGGGTATGGCTACACCTTC. The chain recombines TRBV9 with TRBJ1-2; weak D call: TRBD1 (5 bases). V was pared by 1 base and J by 5 bases, with 15 bases between. The length of the CDR3 is 15 residues. Germline V gene sequence: CDR1 SGDLS, CDR2 YYNGEE. The full variable domain, rest sourced from reference TRBV9 and TRBJ1-2, is DSGVTQTPKHLITATGQRVTLRCSPRSGDLSVYWYQQSLDQGLQFLIQYYNGEERAKGNILERFSAQQFPDLHSELNLSSLELGDSALYFCASSVRRDKGYGYTFGSGTRLTVV.

For the CDR3, the DNA is TGTGCCAGTATCTACTCTGGAAACACCATATATTTT. Protein product: CASIYSGNTIYF. The rearrangement links TRBV7-9 to TRBJ1-3; D ambiguous. The V and J ends lost 9 bases and 0 bases respectively, with 6 bases between them. This CDR3 is 12 amino acids long. The germline CDR1 and CDR2 sequences are SEHNR and FQNEAQ (reference sequence).

V gene TRBV28 combines with J gene TRBJ2-7, with 8 positions matching TRBD1. J lost 6 bases, V lost 6 bases, and 13 bases had no gene match. The CDR3 extends over 15 amino acids. CDR1 is MDHEN, CDR2 SYDVKM, per germline. The CDR3 here is CASSFRRQGTLEQYF. The CDR3 DNA follows: TGTGCCAGCAGCTTTCGCCGACAGGGGACCCTCGAGCAGTACTTC.

The V call is TRBV6-1, the J call TRBJ2-7; 8 bases align to TRBD2. Trimming removed 3 bases from V and 0 bases from J; junction bases left unmatched: 7. Germline assignment: CDR1 MNHNS and CDR2 SASEGT. The CDR3 has 16 amino acids. The CDR3 loop is CASSDGLAGSSYEQYF. CDR3 sequence (DNA): TGTGCCAGCAGTGACGGACTAGCTGGGAGCTCCTACGAGCAGTACTTC.

The V gene is TRBV11-2, the J gene TRBJ1-1, with D uncertain. The CDR3 runs to 17 residues. Trimming left V 3 bases short and J 1 base short, with 18 bases between. CDR1 is SGHAT, CDR2 FQNNGV, per germline. CDR3 nucleotides: TGTGCCAGCAGCTTTGGAGCGAGTGTTCCGCCGAACACTGAAGCTTTCTTT. This sequence encodes CASSFGASVPPNTEAFF.

This clone was counted a few times. The V gene is TRBV6-5, the J gene TRBJ2-7; TRBD2 might be the D (6 bases). The CDR3 runs to 14 residues. The V gene's germline CDR1 is MNHEY and CDR2 SVGAGI. V was shortened by 5 bases and J by 2 bases, with 13 bases between the two germline ends. This CDR3 is CASSPTGGTYEQYF. The CDR3 DNA follows: TGTGCCAGCAGTCCCACAGGAGGGACCTACGAGCAGTACTTC.

V and J are TRBV28 and TRBJ2-1, with D perhaps TRBD1 (6 bases). CDR1 and CDR2 from the germline V gene are MDHEN and SYDVKM. This CDR3 has 16 amino acids. Trimming took 6 bases from V and 4 from J, leaving 19 bases between them. CDR3 nucleotide sequence: TGTGCCAGCAGCTTAGTCGGGACACCGCCTTACAATGAGCAGTTCTTC. This translates into CASSLVGTPPYNEQFF.

This chain uses TRBV30 with TRBJ2-7; TRBD2 matches at 9 bases. With V trimmed by 5 bases and J by 5 bases, 4 bases remained unmatched. CDR1 and CDR2 from the germline V gene are GTSNPN and SVGIG (reference sequence). CDR3 length: 12 amino acids. CDR3 sequence reads: CAWGGGADEQYF. The CDR3 nucleotides are TGTGCCTGGGGCGGGGGGGCCGACGAGCAGTACTTC.

As to this clone: Germline is not matched at one junction end, which may reflect a read error. CDR3: CASSATGYEQCF. The CDR3 nucleotides are TGTGCCAGCAGTGCGACAGGGTACGAGCAGTGCTTC. J is TRBJ2-7 and V is TRBV25-1; 7 nucleotides agree with TRBD1. This CDR3 spans 12 amino acids. The germline gives CDR1 MGHDK, CDR2 SYGVNS.

The count of this clone is one. The chain has TRBV6-5 and TRBJ2-7; possible D gene TRBD2, 6 bases. CDR3 length: 15 amino acids. Looked up from germline, CDR1 is MNHEY and CDR2 is SVGAGI. Trimming took 6 bases from V and 5 from J, leaving 20 bases between them. DNA for the CDR3: TGTGCCAGCAGCCACCTTCTAGGCGGGACTGACGAGCAGTACTTC. The encoded protein is CASSHLLGGTDEQYF.

This chain joins TRBV5-4 and TRBJ1-1; the D gene is possibly TRBD1 (6 bases). Germline V gene sequence: CDR1 SGHNT, CDR2 YYREEE (reference sequence). V was clipped by 1 base and J by 3 bases, with 10 bases between them. There are 14 residues in the CDR3. CDR3 sequence reads: CASSLYPGDTEAFF. The CDR3 DNA is TGTGCCAGCAGCTTGTATCCAGGGGACACTGAAGCTTTCTTT.

The chain recombines TRBV13 with TRBJ2-1, with 8 bases that match TRBD2. V lost 0 bases to trimming and J lost 0 bases; unmatched junction nucleotides: 4. CDR3 size: 17 residues. Germline CDR1 and CDR2: PRHDT and FYEKMQ (reference sequence). CDR3: CASSLGTSGGSYNEQFF. The CDR3 DNA reads TGTGCCAGCAGCTTAGGCACTAGCGGCGGCTCCTACAATGAGCAGTTCTTC.

V gene TRBV5-1 combines with J gene TRBJ2-2; 9 bases fit TRBD1. Unmatched junction bases numbered 7, after V lost 4 bases and J lost 0 bases. CDR3 size: 17 residues. Germline assignment: CDR1 SGHRS and CDR2 YFSETQ. CDR3 protein: CASSKGTGTPNTGELFF. DNA for the CDR3: TGCGCCAGCAGCAAAGGGACAGGGACCCCGAACACCGGGGAGCTGTTTTTT.

In this sample, this clone turned up once. CDR3 bases: TGTGCCACCAGCAGTCTCGCGGGGATTAGCACAGATACGCAGTATTTT. Translating gives CATSSLAGISTDTQYF. This rearrangement joins TRBV15 to TRBJ2-3; the D gene is possibly TRBD2 (6 bases). CDR1 is LNHNV and CDR2 is YYDKDF in the germline V gene (reference sequence). With 3 bases removed from V and 0 bases from J, the gap between germline ends came to 13 bases. The CDR3 loop spans 16 amino acids.

J is TRBJ2-1 and V is TRBV4-2; tentative D call: TRBD1 (6 bases). The length of the CDR3 is 14 residues. The germline gives CDR1 LGHNA, CDR2 YNFKEQ. V lost 4 bases and J lost 5, with 12 bases in between. The CDR3: CASSLRDTNNEQFF. Here the CDR3 DNA reads TGTGCCAGCAGCCTCCGGGACACAAACAATGAGCAGTTCTTC.